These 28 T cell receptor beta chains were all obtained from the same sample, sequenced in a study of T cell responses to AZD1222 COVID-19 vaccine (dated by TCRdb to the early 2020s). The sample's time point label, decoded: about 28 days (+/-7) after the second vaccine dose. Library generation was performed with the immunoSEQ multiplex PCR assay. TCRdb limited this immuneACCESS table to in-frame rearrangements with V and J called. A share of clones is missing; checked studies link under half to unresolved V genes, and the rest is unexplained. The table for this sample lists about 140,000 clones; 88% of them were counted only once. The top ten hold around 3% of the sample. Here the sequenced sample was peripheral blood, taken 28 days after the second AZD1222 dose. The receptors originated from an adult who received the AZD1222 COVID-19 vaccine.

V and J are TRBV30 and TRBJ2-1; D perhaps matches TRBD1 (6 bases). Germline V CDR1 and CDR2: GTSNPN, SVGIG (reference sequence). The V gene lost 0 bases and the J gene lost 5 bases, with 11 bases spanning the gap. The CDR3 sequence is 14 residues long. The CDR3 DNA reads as TGTGCCTGGAGTGTAATGGCAGGGGACAATGAGCAGTTCTTC. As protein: CAWSVMAGDNEQFF.

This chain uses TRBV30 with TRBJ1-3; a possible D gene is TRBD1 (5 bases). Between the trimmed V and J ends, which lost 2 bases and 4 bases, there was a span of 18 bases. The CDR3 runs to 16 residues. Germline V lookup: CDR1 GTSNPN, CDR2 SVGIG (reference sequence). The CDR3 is CAWSPRGTKGGNTIYF. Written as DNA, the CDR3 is TGTGCCTGGAGTCCCCGCGGGACTAAGGGAGGAAACACCATATATTTT.

The CDR3 sequence is CASMLAGAGNIQYF. CDR3 sequence (DNA): TGTGCCAGCATGCTAGCGGGGGCGGGAAACATTCAGTACTTC. This rearrangement joins TRBV3-1 (or the pseudogene TRBV3-2) to TRBJ2-4; 10 bases are a match to TRBD2. The CDR3 is 14 amino acids. Trimming took 7 bases from V and 6 from J; bases not matched to a gene: 6. Germline loops: CDR1 LGHDT, CDR2 YNNKEL (reference sequence).

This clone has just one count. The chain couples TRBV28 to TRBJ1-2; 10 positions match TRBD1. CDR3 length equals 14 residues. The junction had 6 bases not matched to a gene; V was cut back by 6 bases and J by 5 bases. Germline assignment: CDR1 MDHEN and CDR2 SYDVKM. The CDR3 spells CASSPGTGVYGYTF. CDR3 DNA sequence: TGTGCCAGCAGCCCAGGGACAGGGGTATATGGCTACACCTTC.

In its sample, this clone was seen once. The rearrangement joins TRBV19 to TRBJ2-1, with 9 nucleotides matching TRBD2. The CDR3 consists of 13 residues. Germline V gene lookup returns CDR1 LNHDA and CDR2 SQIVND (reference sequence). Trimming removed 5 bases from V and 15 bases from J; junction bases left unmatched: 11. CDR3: CASSASGGILLFF. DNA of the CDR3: TGTGCCAGTAGTGCGAGCGGGGGGATCTTGCTGTTCTTC.

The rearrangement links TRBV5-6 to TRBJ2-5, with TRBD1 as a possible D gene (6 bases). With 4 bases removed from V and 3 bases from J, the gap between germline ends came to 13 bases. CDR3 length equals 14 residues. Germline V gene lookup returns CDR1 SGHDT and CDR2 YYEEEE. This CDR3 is CASSLRGSEETQYF. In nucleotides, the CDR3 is TGTGCCAGCAGCCTGAGGGGGAGCGAAGAGACCCAGTACTTC.

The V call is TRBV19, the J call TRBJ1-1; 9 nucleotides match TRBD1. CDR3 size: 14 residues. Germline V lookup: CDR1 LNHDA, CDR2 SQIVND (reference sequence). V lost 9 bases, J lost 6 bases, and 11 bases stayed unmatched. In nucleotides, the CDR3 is TGTGCCAGCGAGAACAGGGGGCTTCGGGCTGAAGCTTTCTTT. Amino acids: CASENRGLRAEAFF.

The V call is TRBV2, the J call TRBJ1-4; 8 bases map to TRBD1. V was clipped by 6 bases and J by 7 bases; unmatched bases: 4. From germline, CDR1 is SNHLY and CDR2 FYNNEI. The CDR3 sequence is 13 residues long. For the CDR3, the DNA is TGTGCCAGCAGGCCGGGACAGGTTGAAAAACTGTTTTTT. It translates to CASRPGQVEKLFF.

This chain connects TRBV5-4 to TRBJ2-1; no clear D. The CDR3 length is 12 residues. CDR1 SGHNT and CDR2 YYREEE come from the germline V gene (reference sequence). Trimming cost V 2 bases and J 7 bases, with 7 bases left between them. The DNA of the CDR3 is TGTGCCAGCAGCTTAAGAGTGAATGAGCAGTTCTTC. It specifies CASSLRVNEQFF.

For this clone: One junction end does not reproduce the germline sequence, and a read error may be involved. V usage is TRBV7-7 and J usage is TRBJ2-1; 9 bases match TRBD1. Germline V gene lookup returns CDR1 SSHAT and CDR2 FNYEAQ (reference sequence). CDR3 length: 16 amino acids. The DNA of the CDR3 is TGTGCTAGCAGCCCCGGCGGGACAGGGTTGGTAGGTGAGCAGTTCTTC. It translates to CASSPGGTGLVGEQFF.

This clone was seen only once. The chain's CDR3 is CATGGQGTHEAFF. CDR3 sequence (DNA): TGTGCCACCGGAGGACAGGGGACCCATGAAGCTTTCTTT. The chain recombines TRBV24-1 with TRBJ1-1, with 9 bases identical to TRBD1. The CDR3 is 13 residues long. Germline CDR1 is KGHDR and CDR2 is SFDVKD. Germline trimming cut 9 bases from V and 7 bases from J; bases unmatched to any gene: 8.

The CDR3 loop is CASSQSNYGYTF. The CDR3 DNA reads as TGTGCCAGCTCACAGAGTAACTATGGCTACACCTTC. V is TRBV7-2 and J is TRBJ1-2; D not certain. V gave up 8 bases and J gave up 1 base, with 8 bases separating them. The CDR3 is made up of 12 amino acids. Germline loops: CDR1 SGHTA, CDR2 FQGNSA.

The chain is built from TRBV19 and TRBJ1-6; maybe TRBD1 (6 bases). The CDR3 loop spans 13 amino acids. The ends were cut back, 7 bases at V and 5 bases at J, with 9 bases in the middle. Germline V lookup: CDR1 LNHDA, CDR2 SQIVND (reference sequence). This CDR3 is CASNRDNNSPLHF. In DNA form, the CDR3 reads TGTGCCAGTAACCGGGACAATAATTCACCCCTCCACTTT.

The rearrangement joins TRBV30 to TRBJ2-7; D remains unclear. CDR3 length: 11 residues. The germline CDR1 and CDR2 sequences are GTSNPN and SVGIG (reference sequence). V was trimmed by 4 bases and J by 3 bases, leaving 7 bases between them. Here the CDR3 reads CAWKGSYEQYF. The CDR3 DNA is TGTGCCTGGAAGGGAAGCTACGAGCAGTACTTC.

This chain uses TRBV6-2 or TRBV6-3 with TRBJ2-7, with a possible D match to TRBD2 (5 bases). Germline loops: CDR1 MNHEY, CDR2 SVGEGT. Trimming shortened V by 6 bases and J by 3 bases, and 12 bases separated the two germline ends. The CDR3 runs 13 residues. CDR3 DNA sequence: TGTGCCAGCAGCCCGACGGGATACTACGAGCAGTACTTC. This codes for CASSPTGYYEQYF.

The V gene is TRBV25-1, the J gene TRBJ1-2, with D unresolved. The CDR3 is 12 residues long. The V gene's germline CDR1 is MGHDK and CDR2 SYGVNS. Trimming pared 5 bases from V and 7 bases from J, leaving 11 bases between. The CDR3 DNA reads TGTGCCAGCAGTCACACGGCGCGTGGCTACACCTTC. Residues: CASSHTARGYTF.

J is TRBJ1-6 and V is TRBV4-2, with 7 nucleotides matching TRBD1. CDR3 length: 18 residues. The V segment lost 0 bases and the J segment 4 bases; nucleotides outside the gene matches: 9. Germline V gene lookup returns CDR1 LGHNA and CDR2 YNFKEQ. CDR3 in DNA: TGTGCCAGCAGCCAAGAGGTTAGTGTGGGACAGTATAATTCACCCCTCCACTTT. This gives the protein CASSQEVSVGQYNSPLHF.

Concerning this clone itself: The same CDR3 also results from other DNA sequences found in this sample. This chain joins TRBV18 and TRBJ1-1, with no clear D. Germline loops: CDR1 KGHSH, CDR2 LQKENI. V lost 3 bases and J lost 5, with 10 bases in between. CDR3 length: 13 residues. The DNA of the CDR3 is TGTGCCAGCTCACCTGGGCAGGCGACTGAAGCTTTCTTT. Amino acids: CASSPGQATEAFF. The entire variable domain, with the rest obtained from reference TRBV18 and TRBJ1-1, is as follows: NAGVMQNPRHLVRRRGQEARLRCSPMKGHSHVYWYRQLPEEGLKFMVYLQKENIIDESGMPKERFSAEFPKEGPSILRIQQVVRGDSAAYFCASSPGQATEAFFGQGTRLTVV.

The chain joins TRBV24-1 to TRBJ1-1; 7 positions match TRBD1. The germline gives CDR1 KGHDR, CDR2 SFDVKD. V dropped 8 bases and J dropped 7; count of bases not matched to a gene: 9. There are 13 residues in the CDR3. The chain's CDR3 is CATTADRAGEAFF. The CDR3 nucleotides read TGTGCCACCACGGCCGACAGGGCGGGTGAAGCTTTCTTT.

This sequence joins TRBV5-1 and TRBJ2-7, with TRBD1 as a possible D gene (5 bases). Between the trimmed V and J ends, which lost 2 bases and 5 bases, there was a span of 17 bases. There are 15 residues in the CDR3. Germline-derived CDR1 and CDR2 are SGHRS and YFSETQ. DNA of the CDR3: TGCGCCAGCAGCTTAGGGGCGCTAGGTGTGAACGAGCAGTACTTC. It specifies CASSLGALGVNEQYF. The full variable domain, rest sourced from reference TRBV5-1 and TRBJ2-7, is KAGVTQTPRYLIKTRGQQVTLSCSPISGHRSVSWYQQTPGQGLQFLFEYFSETQRNKGNFPGRFSGRQFSNSRSEMNVSTLELGDSALYLCASSLGALGVNEQYFGPGTRLTVT.

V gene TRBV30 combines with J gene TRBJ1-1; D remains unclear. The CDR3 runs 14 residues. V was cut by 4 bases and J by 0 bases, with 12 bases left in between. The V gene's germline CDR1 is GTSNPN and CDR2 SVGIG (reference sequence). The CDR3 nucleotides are TGTGCCTGGACCGAGACGGCACTGAACACTGAAGCTTTCTTT. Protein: CAWTETALNTEAFF. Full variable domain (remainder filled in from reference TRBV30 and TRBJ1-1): SQTIHQWPATLVQPVGSPLSLECTVEGTSNPNLYWYRQAAGRGLQLLFYSVGIGQISSEVPQNLSASRPQDRQFILSSKKLLLSDSGFYLCAWTETALNTEAFFGQGTRLTVV.

The CDR3 here is CASSLGHIPLNEQFF. The CDR3 DNA reads as TGCGCCAGCAGCCTGGGACACATTCCCCTCAATGAGCAGTTCTTC. The J gene is TRBJ2-1, the V gene TRBV5-1; tentative D call: TRBD1 (6 bases). The length of the CDR3 is 15 residues. Germline V gives CDR1 SGHRS, CDR2 YFSETQ. V was cut by 4 bases and J by 6 bases, with 17 bases left in between.

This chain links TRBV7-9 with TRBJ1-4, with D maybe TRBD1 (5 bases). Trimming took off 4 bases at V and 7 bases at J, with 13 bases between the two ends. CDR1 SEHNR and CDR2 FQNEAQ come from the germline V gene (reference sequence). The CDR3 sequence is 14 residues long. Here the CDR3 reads CASSYGGRSEKLFF. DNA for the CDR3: TGTGCCAGCAGCTATGGGGGACGAAGTGAAAAACTGTTTTTT. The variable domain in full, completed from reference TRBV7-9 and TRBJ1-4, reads DTGVSQNPRHKITKRGQNVTFRCDPISEHNRLYWYRQTLGQGPEFLTYFQNEAQLEKSRLLSDRFSAERPKGSFSTLEIQRTEQGDSAMYLCASSYGGRSEKLFFGSGTQLSVL.

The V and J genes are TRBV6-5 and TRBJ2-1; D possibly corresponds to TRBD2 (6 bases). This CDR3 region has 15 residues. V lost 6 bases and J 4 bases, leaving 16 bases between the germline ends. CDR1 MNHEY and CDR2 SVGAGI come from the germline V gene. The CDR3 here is CASRLDSGAYNEQFF. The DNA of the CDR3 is TGTGCCAGCAGACTGGACTCGGGAGCGTACAATGAGCAGTTCTTC.

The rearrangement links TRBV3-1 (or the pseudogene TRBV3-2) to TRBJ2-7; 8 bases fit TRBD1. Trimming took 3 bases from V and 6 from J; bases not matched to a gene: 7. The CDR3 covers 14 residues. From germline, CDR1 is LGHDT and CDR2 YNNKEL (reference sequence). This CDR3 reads CASSHNGQGGEQYF. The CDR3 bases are TGTGCCAGCAGCCATAATGGACAGGGCGGCGAGCAGTACTTC.

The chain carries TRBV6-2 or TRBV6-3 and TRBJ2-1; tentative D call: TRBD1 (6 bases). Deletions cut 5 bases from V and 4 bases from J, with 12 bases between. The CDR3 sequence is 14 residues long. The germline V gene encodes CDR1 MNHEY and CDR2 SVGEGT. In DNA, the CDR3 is TGTGCCAGCAGTCCGGCAGGGGCGTACAATGAGCAGTTCTTC. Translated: CASSPAGAYNEQFF.

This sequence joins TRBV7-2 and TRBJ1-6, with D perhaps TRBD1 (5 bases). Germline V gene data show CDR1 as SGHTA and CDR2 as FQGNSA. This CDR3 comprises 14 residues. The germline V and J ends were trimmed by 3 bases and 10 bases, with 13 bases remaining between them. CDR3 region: CASSFEGLRSPLHF. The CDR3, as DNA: TGTGCCAGCAGCTTTGAGGGGCTCAGGTCACCCCTCCACTTT.

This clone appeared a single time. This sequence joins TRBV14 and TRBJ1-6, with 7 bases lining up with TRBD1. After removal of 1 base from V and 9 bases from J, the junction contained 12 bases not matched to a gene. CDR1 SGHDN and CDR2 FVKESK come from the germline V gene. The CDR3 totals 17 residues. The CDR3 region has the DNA TGTGCCAGCAGCCAAGCGACCGGGACAGCGAGTGGTTCACCCCTCCACTTT. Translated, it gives CASSQATGTASGSPLHF. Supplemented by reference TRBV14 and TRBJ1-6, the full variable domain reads EAGVTQFPSHSVIEKGQTVTLRCDPISGHDNLYWYRRVMGKEIKFLLHFVKESKQDESGMPNNRFLAERTGGTYSTLKVQPAELEDSGVYFCASSQATGTASGSPLHFGNGTRLTVT.